These 26 T cell receptor beta chains were all obtained from the same sample, sequenced in a study of blood T cell repertoires in COVID-19. TCRdb's table, derived via immunoSEQ multiplex PCR, lists solely in-frame clones and lacks some. The sample lists more than 75,000 clones; roughly 89% were seen once. The sequencing sample was made of peripheral blood. The receptors here all came from a man younger than 40 with acute or convalescent COVID-19.

The genes are TRBV19 and TRBJ2-2, with 12 bases identical to TRBD2. J lost 12 bases, V lost 5 bases, and 13 bases had no gene match. This CDR3 region has 16 residues. Germline V gene sequence: CDR1 LNHDA, CDR2 SQIVND (reference sequence). The DNA of the CDR3 is TGTGCCAGTAGTTACGGGACTAGCGGGCCCCAGAAAAAGCTGTTTTTT. This codes for CASSYGTSGPQKKLFF.

This chain uses TRBV6-5 with TRBJ2-7, with TRBD2 matching over 10 bases. J gave up 3 bases and V 7 bases, and 6 bases lay outside the gene matches. Germline V CDR1 and CDR2: MNHEY, SVGAGI. The CDR3 consists of 14 residues. The CDR3 spells CASKKGLAFYEQYF. For the CDR3, the DNA is TGTGCCAGCAAGAAGGGACTAGCGTTCTACGAGCAGTACTTC.

The chain links TRBV11-2 to TRBJ1-2; D not certain. Trimming stripped 5 bases from V and 6 bases from J, with 13 bases between. Germline CDR1 reads SGHAT; CDR2 reads FQNNGV. The CDR3 has 13 residues. The CDR3 sequence is CASSPGLRNGYTF. The CDR3 DNA follows: TGTGCCAGCAGCCCAGGCTTACGGAATGGCTACACCTTC.

CDR3 protein: CASSRRGPSDTQYF. CDR3 DNA sequence: TGCGCCAGCAGCCGGCGGGGGCCCTCGGATACGCAGTATTTT. The chain uses TRBV4-3 and TRBJ2-3, with a weak D call TRBD2 (7 bases). V lost 4 bases and J 6 bases, leaving 14 bases between the germline ends. The germline gives CDR1 LGHNA, CDR2 YSLEER. The CDR3 length is 14 residues.

This chain links TRBV3-1 (or the pseudogene TRBV3-2) with TRBJ1-2; tentative D call: TRBD1 (6 bases). This CDR3 comprises 15 residues. The V and J ends lost 2 bases and 3 bases respectively, with 13 bases between them. Germline V gives CDR1 LGHDT, CDR2 YNNKEL (reference sequence). The CDR3 DNA reads TGTGCCAGCAGCCAACTAGACAGGTCGTACTATGGCTACACCTTC. Its protein product is CASSQLDRSYYGYTF.

V is TRBV30 and J is TRBJ2-7; D ambiguous. Per germline, CDR1 GTSNPN and CDR2 SVGIG (reference sequence). The CDR3 runs 11 residues. V dropped 4 bases and J dropped 4 bases, with 8 bases sitting between them. CDR3 bases: TGTGCCTGGAACAGAGTATACGAGCAGTACTTC. Residues: CAWNRVYEQYF. Drawing the rest from reference TRBV30 and TRBJ2-7, the complete variable domain is SQTIHQWPATLVQPVGSPLSLECTVEGTSNPNLYWYRQAAGRGLQLLFYSVGIGQISSEVPQNLSASRPQDRQFILSSKKLLLSDSGFYLCAWNRVYEQYFGPGTRLTVT.

The chain uses TRBV10-2 and TRBJ1-1, with D maybe TRBD1 (6 bases). Germline V gene sequence: CDR1 WSHSY, CDR2 SAAADI. This CDR3 contains 13 residues. Trimming shortened V by 3 bases and J by 7 bases, and 12 bases separated the two germline ends. CDR3: CASSDDRRYEAFF. Written as DNA, the CDR3 is TGCGCCAGCAGTGACGACAGGCGCTATGAAGCTTTCTTT.

The chain carries TRBV3-1 (or the pseudogene TRBV3-2) and TRBJ2-7, with TRBD2 matching over 8 bases. CDR3 length equals 15 residues. CDR1 and CDR2 from the germline V gene are LGHDT and YNNKEL (reference sequence). The V segment lost 1 base and the J segment 7 bases; nucleotides outside the gene matches: 9. The CDR3, as DNA: TGTGCCAGCAGCCAAGTGGCGGGAGGTATTGGTGAGCAGTACTTC. This encodes CASSQVAGGIGEQYF.

This chain connects TRBV3-1 (or the pseudogene TRBV3-2) to TRBJ1-1; 12 bases map to TRBD1. Trimming took 4 bases from V and 12 from J; bases not matched to a gene: 3. This CDR3 spans 12 amino acids. The V gene's germline CDR1 is LGHDT and CDR2 YNNKEL (reference sequence). DNA of the CDR3: TGTGCCAGCAGCCGGGACAGGGGGCTTTCTTTCTTT. The encoded protein is CASSRDRGLSFF.

This rearrangement joins TRBV29-1 to TRBJ1-1, with D possibly matching TRBD1 (6 bases). The CDR3 extends over 13 amino acids. Germline V lookup: CDR1 SQVTM, CDR2 ANQGSEA. V lost 7 bases to trimming and J lost 1 base, with 13 bases between them. CDR3 DNA sequence: TGCAGCGCCATAAGACAGGCGAACACTGAAGCTTTCTTT. Translation gives CSAIRQANTEAFF.

The chain joins TRBV10-1 to TRBJ2-1, with 7 bases that match TRBD2. The CDR3 contains 14 residues. Germline trimming cut 1 base from V and 9 bases from J; bases unmatched to any gene: 6. Germline-derived CDR1 and CDR2 are WNHNN and SYGVQD (reference sequence). The CDR3: CASSEWERDSEQFF. CDR3 bases: TGCGCCAGCAGTGAGTGGGAGCGGGATAGTGAGCAGTTCTTC.

The chain recombines TRBV7-6 with TRBJ2-3; 9 bases are a match to TRBD2. This CDR3 is 16 amino acids long. Unmatched junction bases numbered 12, after V lost 5 bases and J lost 6 bases. CDR1 is SGHVS, CDR2 FNYEAQ, per germline. Written as DNA, the CDR3 is TGTGCCAGCAGCAGATCCGGGACTAGCCTGCTTGATACGCAGTATTTT. This sequence encodes CASSRSGTSLLDTQYF.

The chain has TRBV15 and TRBJ1-5, with 9 bases that match TRBD1. This CDR3 contains 16 residues. Per the germline V gene, CDR1 is LNHNV and CDR2 is YYDKDF (reference sequence). With 8 bases clipped from V and 2 bases from J, the junction kept 10 bases outside the gene matches. As DNA, the CDR3 is TGTGCCACCGGTCAACAGGGGGCGTTGGGCAATCAGCCCCAGCATTTT. This encodes CATGQQGALGNQPQHF.

V usage is TRBV28 and J usage is TRBJ2-7; D call uncertain. Trimming took off 2 bases at V and 0 bases at J, with 8 bases between the two ends. CDR1 is MDHEN, CDR2 SYDVKM, per germline. The CDR3 runs 14 residues. The DNA for the CDR3 is TGTGCCAGCAGTTTAAGCGAGAGCTCCTACGAGCAGTACTTC. Translated, it gives CASSLSESSYEQYF.

V is TRBV5-1 and J is TRBJ2-3; 14 bases fit TRBD2. Trimming at V came to 3 bases and at J to 0 bases, leaving 3 bases not matched to a gene. Germline loops: CDR1 SGHRS, CDR2 YFSETQ. The CDR3 contains 17 residues. The CDR3 loop reads CASSSGLAGVSTDTQYF. DNA of the CDR3: TGCGCCAGCAGCTCGGGACTAGCGGGAGTAAGCACAGATACGCAGTATTTT.

The chain has TRBV19 and TRBJ2-1, with 7 nucleotides matching TRBD1. This CDR3 region has 13 residues. V shed 3 bases, J shed 10 bases, and the junction held 6 bases outside the gene matches. CDR1 LNHDA and CDR2 SQIVND come from the germline V gene (reference sequence). This CDR3 is CASSIRTGLEQFF. The CDR3 coding sequence is TGTGCCAGTAGTATTAGGACAGGTCTGGAGCAGTTCTTC.

CDR3 in DNA: TGTGCCAGCAGCCCCCGGGGGAACACTGAAGCTTTCTTT. This gives the protein CASSPRGNTEAFF. J is TRBJ1-1 and V is TRBV12-3 or TRBV12-4; no clear D gene. The length of the CDR3 is 13 residues. V shed 6 bases and J shed 1 base, with 9 bases lying between them.

Relative to its sample, this clone is large. This chain joins TRBV11-1 and TRBJ2-5; 10 nucleotides agree with TRBD2. The CDR3 has 16 residues. The germline V gene encodes CDR1 SGHAT and CDR2 FQDESV (reference sequence). Trimming at V came to 1 base and at J to 3 bases, leaving 5 bases not matched to a gene. This chain's CDR3 is CASSLVPSGSKETQYF. The CDR3 nucleotides are TGTGCCAGCAGCTTAGTCCCTAGCGGGAGTAAAGAGACCCAGTACTTC.

The CDR3 loop is CASSPTGLTGELFF. CDR3 nucleotides: TGTGCCAGCAGTCCCACAGGGTTAACCGGGGAGCTGTTTTTT. The chain uses TRBV28 and TRBJ2-2; a weak D match, TRBD1 (6 bases). This CDR3 has 14 residues. The germline CDR1 and CDR2 sequences are MDHEN and SYDVKM. V was shortened by 5 bases and J by 5 bases, with 12 bases between the two germline ends.

The genes are TRBV7-3 and TRBJ2-1; weak D call: TRBD2 (6 bases). Germline V gene data show CDR1 as SGHTA and CDR2 as FQGTGA. With 8 bases removed from V and 8 bases from J, the gap between germline ends came to 7 bases. The CDR3 length is 10 residues. CDR3 in amino acids: CASSGDEQFF. The CDR3 DNA sequence: TGTGCCAGCTCGGGGGATGAGCAGTTCTTC.

This chain links TRBV30 with TRBJ2-2, with 9 bases lining up with TRBD1. The CDR3 is 14 amino acids. Trimming removed 7 bases from V and 5 bases from J; junction bases left unmatched: 8. CDR1 and CDR2 from the germline V gene are GTSNPN and SVGIG (reference sequence). The CDR3 protein is CAYLQGAGTGELFF. CDR3 coding DNA: TGTGCCTATCTACAGGGGGCGGGGACCGGGGAGCTGTTTTTT.

CDR3: CASSSWTGSGANVLTF. The DNA for the CDR3 is TGTGCCAGCAGTTCCTGGACAGGGTCTGGGGCCAACGTCCTGACTTTC. This chain joins TRBV28 and TRBJ2-6, with 8 nucleotides matching TRBD1. The trim removed 4 bases at V and 1 base at J, leaving 3 bases unmatched. There are 16 residues in the CDR3. The V gene's germline CDR1 is MDHEN and CDR2 SYDVKM.

The rearrangement uses TRBV12-3 or TRBV12-4 and TRBJ2-7, with unresolved D. V dropped 5 bases and J dropped 0 bases, with 5 bases sitting between them. This CDR3 comprises 12 residues. In DNA form, the CDR3 reads TGTGCCAGCAGTCATAGCTCCTACGAGCAGTACTTC. Amino acid sequence: CASSHSSYEQYF.

The rearrangement joins TRBV18 to TRBJ1-1, with a tentative D call TRBD1 (5 bases). The V end was cut by 2 bases, the J end by 7 bases, with 11 bases between. This CDR3 comprises 13 residues. Per germline, CDR1 KGHSH and CDR2 LQKENI. The CDR3 is CASSPTKDIEAFF. In DNA form, the CDR3 reads TGTGCCAGCTCACCAACTAAGGACATTGAAGCTTTCTTT.

The chain combines TRBV7-3 with TRBJ2-1; the match to TRBD2 covers 11 bases. The CDR3 runs to 16 residues. Looked up from germline, CDR1 is SGHTA and CDR2 is FQGTGA. With V trimmed by 5 bases and J by 6 bases, 9 bases remained unmatched. This chain's CDR3 is CASSPGGSGRVNEQFF. The CDR3 DNA reads as TGTGCCAGCAGCCCCGGTGGTAGCGGGAGGGTCAATGAGCAGTTCTTC.

This clone appeared once. The chain combines TRBV25-1 with TRBJ2-2, with unresolved D. Germline-derived CDR1 and CDR2 are MGHDK and SYGVNS. The CDR3 runs 15 residues. V lost 6 bases and J 0 bases, leaving 11 bases between the germline ends. CDR3 sequence reads: CASSWSAANTGELFF. The DNA for the CDR3 is TGTGCCAGCAGCTGGAGCGCCGCGAACACCGGGGAGCTGTTTTTT. The whole variable domain, filled in from reference TRBV25-1 and TRBJ2-2, reads EADIYQTPRYLVIGTGKKITLECSQTMGHDKMYWYQQDPGMELHLIHYSYGVNSTEKGDLSSESTVSRIRTEHFPLTLESARPSHTSQYLCASSWSAANTGELFFGEGSRLTVL.